This T cell receptor beta chain stems from a study of post-analysis software for immune sequencing data. Study in general: The study covered relapsing-remitting, secondary progressive and progressive-relapsing courses of multiple sclerosis.

The TCR beta cDNA libraries contained unique molecular identifiers. TCRdb re-derived calls from the PCR reads in MiXCR, one entry per CDR3 protein. Among under 200,000 distinct CDR3 sequences listed, around 29% were seen once. This clonotype came up many times. Its antigen is still unknown. The length of the CDR3 is 15 residues. Trimming took 3 bases from V and 3 from J; bases not matched to a gene: 6. Looked up from germline, CDR1 is DFQATT and CDR2 is SNEGSKA (reference sequence). Study conclusions and caveats: Samples from a shared batch, those prepared together, strongly co-clustered by F measure. A significant reduction in normalized Chao1 diversity was observed in multiple sclerosis patients versus controls. About five TRBV segments appeared more often in patients than in controls, and TRBV5-6, TRBV5-1 and TRBV20-1 were among these.

Sequencing was done on a sample of blood. This TCR was sampled from a girl between 2 and 17 years old with multiple sclerosis. This sequence joins TRBV20-1 and TRBJ2-1, with TRBD2 matching 9 bases. The CDR3 sequence: CSAREQRGVYNEQFF. DNA for the CDR3: TGCAGTGCTAGGGAGCAGCGGGGGGTCTACAATGAGCAGTTCTTC.